Sequencing of this TCR beta chain was carried out in a study of blood T cell repertoires in COVID-19. Across the whole study: Sources were T cells, B-cell-depleted T cells, or PBMCs; the material itself was cDNA or gDNA.

Sequencing used immunoSEQ multiplex PCR; TCRdb keeps in-frame clones, though not all of them. The sample lists about 310,000 clones, about 87% occurring once. What was sequenced was peripheral blood. This TCR derives from a man between 70 and 80 years old with acute or convalescent COVID-19.

In DNA form, the CDR3 reads TGTGCCAGCTCGGGATCCGCTGGCACTGAAGCTTTCTTT. It translates to CASSGSAGTEAFF. This chain uses TRBV28 with TRBJ1-1, with D hard to call. CDR3 length: 13 amino acids. Trimming left V 8 bases short and J 4 bases short, with 14 bases between. Germline CDR1 and CDR2: MDHEN and SYDVKM.